The sequence of this T cell receptor (beta chain) was determined in a study of shared clonotypes between healthy human individuals (dated by TCRdb to the early 2020s). Some background on the complete study: Three men and two women, aged 18 to 49 years, made up the cohort. For each donor, three plates each were used for CD4 naive and CD4 memory, two plates were used for CD8 naive, and one plate was used for CD8 memory. To estimate repertoire size and how much clonotype sharing occurs between individuals, the study deeply sequenced the blood TCR repertoires of roughly 5 healthy adults. Libraries were prepared and TCR repertoires were sequenced by different laboratories using diverse techniques, in order to increase sequencing depth and limit assay-specific biases. Between about 0.85 and 10 billion PBMCs per donor were obtained by leukapheresis. Overall results and qualifications from the work: Even with the large sequencing depth, rarefaction of the sorted-subset datasets indicated that sequencing was incomplete. Because the study included only a small number of donors, the genetic and exposure-history diversity represented was limited. Estimated clonotype richness was generally larger for naive than for memory subsets. Only blood was sampled, and tissue TCR repertoires likely differ from those in blood. Roughly 5% of naive CD4, around 3.6% of naive CD8, approximately 2% of memory CD4, and about 0.4% of memory CD8 clonotypes were shared across a few donors. Pairwise subsampling led to the expectation that sequencing depth would affect the degree of clonotype sharing among donors. Clonotypes shared by all four sorted-subset donors showed higher generation probabilities than non-shared clonotypes.

With regard to this clone: Its antigen target is currently unknown. There are no base qualities to consult, and no much larger clone falls within one base.

The junction carries 15 bases between V and J, which are trimmed by 6 bases and 3 bases respectively. The CDR3 covers 15 residues, taking in both the cysteine and the phenylalanine. Solely the CDR3 DNA is kept, with 45 bases framed from the first base. The germline V gene encodes CDR1 SNHLY and CDR2 FYNNEI. Using the deep immunoSEQ assay, multiplex PCR amplified TCR CDR3 regions from genomic DNA. Extracted genomic DNA from each cell subset was spread evenly across all wells of several immunoSEQ 96-well plates, with each plate serving as a replicate. For sorted subsets, each replicate PCR was loaded with 200 ng genomic DNA, equivalent to about 33,000 T cell genomes. Purified libraries were quantified with a Qubit 3.0 fluorometer, sized on a Bioanalyzer 2100, and re-quantified with the KAPA Library Quantification kit. A separate single-read 150-cycle Illumina NextSeq 550 flow cell was used to sequence each immunoSEQ 96-well plate. Per the source publication's procedure: Because the immunoSEQ output included only junctional sequences and no quality scores, the filtering could not be the same as the filtering used for full-length reads. Sequences were annotated with PyIR, a Python wrapper for IgBLAST v1.9, and V/J genes and CDR3 were assigned using IMGT germline references. Reads were removed for weak V/J assignments (E-value above 1e-6), missing CDR3, stop codons, out-of-frame junctions, or ambiguous translated residues. A V3J clonotype was defined by an identical inferred V gene, J gene, and CDR3 amino acid sequence. Percentage overlap between repertoires was computed as shared unique clonotypes divided by the size of the smaller repertoire. Repertoire richness was assessed with RTK rarefaction, the Chao1 estimator, and Recon v2.1 estimates of unobserved clonotypes. Generation probabilities for all TCRbeta clonotypes obtained by the gDNA method from several donors were computed using OLGA. As stored in TCRdb, this immuneACCESS dataset retains in-frame rearrangements with V and J assigned. A fraction of the clones does not appear; measured against another copy, unresolved V genes explain less than half of the discrepancy, and the remainder lacks a known reason. D and trimming were read from the DNA, whereas the V and J calls and clone size are those reported in that table. This sample holds about 750,000 clones; 80% to 95% were observed only once. The top ten clones comprise around 24% of the sample.

CD8 naive samples consisted of CD45RO-negative cells that were positively selected for CCR7, yielding a CD45RA+CCR7+ population without TemRA cells. The donors were healthy, HIV-negative adults who had no recently reported acute infections or vaccinations. Only Caucasian adults living in Nashville, Tennessee, USA were represented among the donors. After blood collection by leukapheresis, PBMCs were isolated using Ficoll-Histopaque density gradient centrifugation and then cryopreserved in the vapor phase of liquid nitrogen. Analytical flow cytometry was used to check the purity and quantity of every magnetically sorted T cell population. Each sorted fraction had its genomic DNA isolated and then quantified by UV absorbance on a Nanodrop 2000c.

This chain joins TRBV2 to TRBJ2-1; perhaps TRBD2 is the D gene, with 5 bases matching. The sample taken for sequencing was naive CD8+ T cells sorted from blood. The intended sense of this specimen's cell subset or site label: CD45RA+CCR7+. The clonotype comes from a man aged 25 to 40 in good health. This receptor has the CDR3 CASSTTYSVYNEQFF. Read as DNA, the sequence is TGTGCCAGCAGCACGACCTATAGCGTCTACAATGAGCAGTTCTTC.